This T cell receptor (beta chain) came from a study of cytomegalovirus exposure and HLA in healthy donors. The CDR3 has 15 amino acids. The PCR was carried out with 60 Vbeta primers and 13 Jbeta primers. Sequencing used immunoSEQ multiplex PCR; TCRdb keeps in-frame clones, though not all of them. The sample records about 150,000 clones, 77% being singletons. The origin of this receptor is a woman aged 25-40 years in good health and CMV-seropositive. This sequence joins TRBV21-1 and TRBJ2-7; the D call TRBD2 from the table was never checked on the DNA. TRBV21-1 corresponds to a pseudogene. Sequencing used PBMCs. The CDR3 here is CASSPPEDFAYEQYF. The CDR3 DNA reads as TGTGCCAGCAGCCCCCCGGAGGACTTCGCCTACGAGCAGTACTTC.